This T cell receptor beta chain was found in a study of cytomegalovirus exposure and HLA in healthy donors. Germline V gives CDR1 LNHDA, CDR2 SQIVND (reference sequence). The CDR3 extends over 16 amino acids. Unmatched junction bases numbered 7, after V lost 4 bases and J lost 1 base. The PCR ran on 60 Vbeta and 13 Jbeta primers. TCRdb's copy holds only in-frame clones and misses some; the assay was immunoSEQ multiplex PCR. The table lists around 150,000 clones, around 80% of them singletons. This clonotype was sampled from a man aged 25-45 years in good health and CMV-seronegative. The gene calls are TRBV19 and TRBJ1-3; the match to TRBD1 covers 7 bases. Sequenced: PBMCs. CDR3 protein: CASSTTGDPSGNTIYF. The CDR3 coding sequence is TGTGCCAGTAGTACTACAGGGGACCCATCTGGAAACACCATATATTTT. The full variable domain, completed using reference TRBV19 and TRBJ1-3, is DGGITQSPKYLFRKEGQNVTLSCEQNLNHDAMYWYRQDPGQGLRLIYYSQIVNDFQKGDIAEGYSVSREKKESFPLTVTSAQKNPTAFYLCASSTTGDPSGNTIYFGEGSWLTVV.